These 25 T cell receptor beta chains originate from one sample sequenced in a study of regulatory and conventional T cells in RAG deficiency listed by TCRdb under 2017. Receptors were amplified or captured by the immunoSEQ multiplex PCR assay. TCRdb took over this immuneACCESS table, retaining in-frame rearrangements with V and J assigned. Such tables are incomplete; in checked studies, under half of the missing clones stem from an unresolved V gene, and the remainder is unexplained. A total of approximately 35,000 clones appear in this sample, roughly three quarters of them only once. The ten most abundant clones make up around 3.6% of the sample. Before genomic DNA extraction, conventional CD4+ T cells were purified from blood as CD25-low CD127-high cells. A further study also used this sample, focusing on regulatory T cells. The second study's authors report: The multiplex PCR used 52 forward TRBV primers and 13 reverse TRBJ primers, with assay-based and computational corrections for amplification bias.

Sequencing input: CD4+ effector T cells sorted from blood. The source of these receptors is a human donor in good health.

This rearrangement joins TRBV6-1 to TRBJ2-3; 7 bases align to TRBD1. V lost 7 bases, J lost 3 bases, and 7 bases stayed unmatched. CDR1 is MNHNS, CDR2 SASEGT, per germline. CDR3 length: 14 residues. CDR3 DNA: TGTGCCAGCAAACCATCGACAGGGACAGATACGCAGTATTTT. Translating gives CASKPSTGTDTQYF.

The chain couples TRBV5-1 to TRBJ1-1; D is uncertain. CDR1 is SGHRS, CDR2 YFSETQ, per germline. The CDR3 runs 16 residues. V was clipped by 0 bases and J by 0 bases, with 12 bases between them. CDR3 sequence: CASSLAFVGMNTEAFF. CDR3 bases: TGCGCCAGCAGCTTGGCCTTCGTAGGAATGAACACTGAAGCTTTCTTT.

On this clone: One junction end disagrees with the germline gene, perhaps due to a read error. The CDR3 bases are TGTGCCATCGCCGACCGACAGGACACTCAAGCTTTCTTT. Translated, it gives CAIADRQDTQAFF. The chain joins TRBV10-3 to TRBJ1-1; D may be TRBD1 (6 bases). The CDR3 runs to 13 residues. The V gene's germline CDR1 is ENHRY and CDR2 SYGVKD.

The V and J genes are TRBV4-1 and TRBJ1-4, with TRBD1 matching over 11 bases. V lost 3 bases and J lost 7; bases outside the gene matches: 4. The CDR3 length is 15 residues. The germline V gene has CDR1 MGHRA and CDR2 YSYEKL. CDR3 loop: CASSQPGQGGEKLFF. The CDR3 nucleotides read TGCGCCAGCAGCCAGCCGGGACAGGGGGGTGAAAAACTGTTTTTT.

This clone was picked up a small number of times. The CDR3 nucleotides are TGTGCCATCAGTGAGCGTCAAGGCCCTTCGCCCCAGCATTTT. It translates to CAISERQGPSPQHF. The V and J genes are TRBV10-3 and TRBJ1-5; D remains unclear. The CDR3 length is 14 residues. Germline assignment: CDR1 ENHRY and CDR2 SYGVKD. V shed 2 bases and J shed 9 bases, with 14 bases lying between them.

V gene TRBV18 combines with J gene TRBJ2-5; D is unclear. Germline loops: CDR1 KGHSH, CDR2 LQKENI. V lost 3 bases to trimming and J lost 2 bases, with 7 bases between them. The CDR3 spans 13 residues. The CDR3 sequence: CASSPSLQETQYF. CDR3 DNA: TGTGCCAGCTCACCCTCCTTGCAAGAGACCCAGTACTTC. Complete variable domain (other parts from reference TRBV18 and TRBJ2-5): NAGVMQNPRHLVRRRGQEARLRCSPMKGHSHVYWYRQLPEEGLKFMVYLQKENIIDESGMPKERFSAEFPKEGPSILRIQQVVRGDSAAYFCASSPSLQETQYFGPGTRLLVL.

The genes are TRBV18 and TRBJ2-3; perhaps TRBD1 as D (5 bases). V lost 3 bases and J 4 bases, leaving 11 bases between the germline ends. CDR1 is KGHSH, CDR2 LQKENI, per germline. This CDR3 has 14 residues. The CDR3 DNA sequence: TGTGCCAGCTCACCTGATACAGGCTCAGATACGCAGTATTTT. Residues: CASSPDTGSDTQYF.

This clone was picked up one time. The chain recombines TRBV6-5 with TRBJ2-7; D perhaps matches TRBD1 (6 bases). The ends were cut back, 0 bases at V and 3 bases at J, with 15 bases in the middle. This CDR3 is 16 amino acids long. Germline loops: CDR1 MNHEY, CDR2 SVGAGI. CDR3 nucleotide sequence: TGTGCCAGCAGTTACTCAACAGGGATGGTTGGCTACGAGCAGTACTTC. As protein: CASSYSTGMVGYEQYF.

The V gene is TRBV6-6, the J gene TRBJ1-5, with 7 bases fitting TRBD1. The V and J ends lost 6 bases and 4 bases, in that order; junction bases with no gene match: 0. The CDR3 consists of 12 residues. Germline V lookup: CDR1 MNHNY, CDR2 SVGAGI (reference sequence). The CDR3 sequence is CASRQGNQPQHF. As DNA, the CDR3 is TGTGCCAGCAGACAGGGGAATCAGCCCCAGCATTTT.

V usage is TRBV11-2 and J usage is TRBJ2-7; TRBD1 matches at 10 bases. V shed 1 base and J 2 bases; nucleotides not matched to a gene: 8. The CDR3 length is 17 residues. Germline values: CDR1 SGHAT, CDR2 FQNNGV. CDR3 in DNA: TGTGCCAGCAGCTTAGGTCAGTGGGACAGGGGAACCTACGAGCAGTACTTC. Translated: CASSLGQWDRGTYEQYF.

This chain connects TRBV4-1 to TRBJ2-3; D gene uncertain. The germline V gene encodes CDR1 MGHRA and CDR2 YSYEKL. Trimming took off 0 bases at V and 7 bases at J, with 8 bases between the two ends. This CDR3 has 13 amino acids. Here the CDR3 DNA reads TGCGCCAGCAGCCAAGACTACGATAATACGCAGTATTTT. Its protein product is CASSQDYDNTQYF.

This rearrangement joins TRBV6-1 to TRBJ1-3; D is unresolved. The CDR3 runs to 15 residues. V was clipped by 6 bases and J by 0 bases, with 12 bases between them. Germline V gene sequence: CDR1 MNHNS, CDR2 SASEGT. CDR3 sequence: CASRVDGSSGNTIYF. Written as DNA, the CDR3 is TGTGCCAGCAGGGTAGACGGCAGCTCTGGAAACACCATATATTTT.

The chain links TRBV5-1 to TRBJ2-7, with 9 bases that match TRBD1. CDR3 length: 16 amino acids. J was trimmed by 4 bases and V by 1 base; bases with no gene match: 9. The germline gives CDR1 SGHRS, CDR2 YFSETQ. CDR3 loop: CASSLSPGTGSYEQYF. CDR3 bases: TGCGCCAGCAGCTTGAGCCCCGGGACAGGGAGTTACGAGCAGTACTTC.

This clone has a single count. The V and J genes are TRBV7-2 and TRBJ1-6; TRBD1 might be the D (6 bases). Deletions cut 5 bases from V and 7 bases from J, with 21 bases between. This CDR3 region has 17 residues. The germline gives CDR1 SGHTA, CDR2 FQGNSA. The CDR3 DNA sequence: TGTGCCAGCAGCCCTGGATTCCGGGGGCAGCCGAATTCACCCCTCCACTTT. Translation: CASSPGFRGQPNSPLHF.

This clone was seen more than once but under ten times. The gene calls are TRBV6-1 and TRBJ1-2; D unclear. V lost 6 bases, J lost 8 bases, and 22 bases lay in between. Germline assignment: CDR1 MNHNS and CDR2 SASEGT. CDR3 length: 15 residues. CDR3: CASSKADGDGKGYTF. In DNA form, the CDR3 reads TGTGCCAGCAGCAAAGCGGACGGGGATGGTAAGGGCTACACCTTC.

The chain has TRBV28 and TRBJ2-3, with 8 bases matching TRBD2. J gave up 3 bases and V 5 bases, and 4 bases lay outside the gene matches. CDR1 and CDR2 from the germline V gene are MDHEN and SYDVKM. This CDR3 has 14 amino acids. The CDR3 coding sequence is TGTGCCAGCAGTATCGGCGGGGGGACAGATACGCAGTATTTT. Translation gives CASSIGGGTDTQYF.

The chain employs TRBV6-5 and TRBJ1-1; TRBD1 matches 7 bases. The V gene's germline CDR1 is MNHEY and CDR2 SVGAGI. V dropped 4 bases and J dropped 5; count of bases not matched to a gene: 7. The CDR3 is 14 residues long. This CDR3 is CASSSRDSWTEAFF. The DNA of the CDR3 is TGTGCCAGCAGTTCCCGGGACAGCTGGACTGAAGCTTTCTTT.

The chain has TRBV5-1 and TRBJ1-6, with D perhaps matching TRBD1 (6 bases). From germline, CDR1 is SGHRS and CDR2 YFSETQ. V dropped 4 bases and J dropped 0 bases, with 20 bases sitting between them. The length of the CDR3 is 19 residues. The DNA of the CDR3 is TGCGCCAGCAGCCAACAGGGAGGCGCCATCAGCTCCTATAATTCACCCCTCCACTTT. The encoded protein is CASSQQGGAISSYNSPLHF.

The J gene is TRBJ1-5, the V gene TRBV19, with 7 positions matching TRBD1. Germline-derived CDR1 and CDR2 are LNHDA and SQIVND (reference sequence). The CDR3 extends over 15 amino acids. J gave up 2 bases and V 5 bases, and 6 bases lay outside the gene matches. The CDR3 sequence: CASSPYRGRNQPQHF. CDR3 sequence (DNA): TGTGCCAGTAGTCCTTACAGGGGTCGCAATCAGCCCCAGCATTTT.

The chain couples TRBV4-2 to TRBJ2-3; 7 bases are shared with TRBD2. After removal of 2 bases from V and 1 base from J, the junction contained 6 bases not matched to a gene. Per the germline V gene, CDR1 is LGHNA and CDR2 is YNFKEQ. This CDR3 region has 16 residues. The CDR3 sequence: CASSQSRGGRTDTQYF. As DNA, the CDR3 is TGTGCCAGCAGCCAATCGCGCGGGGGACGCACAGATACGCAGTATTTT.

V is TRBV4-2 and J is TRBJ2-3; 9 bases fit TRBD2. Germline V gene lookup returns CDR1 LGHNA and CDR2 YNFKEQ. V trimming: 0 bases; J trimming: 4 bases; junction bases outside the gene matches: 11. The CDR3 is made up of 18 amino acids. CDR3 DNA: TGTGCCAGCAGCCAAGATTCGGTCGCGGGGGGGGCTCCAGATACGCAGTATTTT. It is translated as CASSQDSVAGGAPDTQYF.

CDR3 nucleotides: TGTGCCAGCAATCGGGACTCCTACGAGCAGTACTTC. Its translation: CASNRDSYEQYF. The V call is TRBV2, the J call TRBJ2-7, with a possible D match to TRBD2 (5 bases). V was clipped by 7 bases and J by 0 bases, with 7 bases between them. Per germline, CDR1 SNHLY and CDR2 FYNNEI. CDR3 length equals 12 residues.

The CDR3 protein is CAWSVGGQSSYNSPLHF. CDR3 nucleotide sequence: TGTGCCTGGAGTGTAGGGGGACAGAGCTCCTATAATTCACCCCTCCACTTT. This sequence joins TRBV30 and TRBJ1-6; 7 nucleotides line up with TRBD1. The V gene end was trimmed by 0 bases and the J gene end by 0 bases; junction bases not matched to a gene: 5. Germline V gives CDR1 GTSNPN, CDR2 SVGIG (reference sequence). CDR3 size: 17 residues.

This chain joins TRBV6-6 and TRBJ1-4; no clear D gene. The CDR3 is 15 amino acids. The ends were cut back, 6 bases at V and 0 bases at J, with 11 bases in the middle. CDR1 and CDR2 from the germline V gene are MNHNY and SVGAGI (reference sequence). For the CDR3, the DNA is TGTGCCAGCAGCGAGGGTTCTGCAACTAATGAAAAACTGTTTTTT. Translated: CASSEGSATNEKLFF.

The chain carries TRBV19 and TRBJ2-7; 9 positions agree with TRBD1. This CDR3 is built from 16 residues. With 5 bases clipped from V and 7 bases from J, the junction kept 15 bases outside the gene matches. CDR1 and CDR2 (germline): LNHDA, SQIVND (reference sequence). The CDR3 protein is CASSQHTGQGSREQYF. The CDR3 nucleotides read TGTGCCAGTAGTCAACACACGGGACAGGGCAGTCGGGAGCAGTACTTC. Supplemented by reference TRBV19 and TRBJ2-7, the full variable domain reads DGGITQSPKYLFRKEGQNVTLSCEQNLNHDAMYWYRQDPGQGLRLIYYSQIVNDFQKGDIAEGYSVSREKKESFPLTVTSAQKNPTAFYLCASSQHTGQGSREQYFGPGTRLTVT.